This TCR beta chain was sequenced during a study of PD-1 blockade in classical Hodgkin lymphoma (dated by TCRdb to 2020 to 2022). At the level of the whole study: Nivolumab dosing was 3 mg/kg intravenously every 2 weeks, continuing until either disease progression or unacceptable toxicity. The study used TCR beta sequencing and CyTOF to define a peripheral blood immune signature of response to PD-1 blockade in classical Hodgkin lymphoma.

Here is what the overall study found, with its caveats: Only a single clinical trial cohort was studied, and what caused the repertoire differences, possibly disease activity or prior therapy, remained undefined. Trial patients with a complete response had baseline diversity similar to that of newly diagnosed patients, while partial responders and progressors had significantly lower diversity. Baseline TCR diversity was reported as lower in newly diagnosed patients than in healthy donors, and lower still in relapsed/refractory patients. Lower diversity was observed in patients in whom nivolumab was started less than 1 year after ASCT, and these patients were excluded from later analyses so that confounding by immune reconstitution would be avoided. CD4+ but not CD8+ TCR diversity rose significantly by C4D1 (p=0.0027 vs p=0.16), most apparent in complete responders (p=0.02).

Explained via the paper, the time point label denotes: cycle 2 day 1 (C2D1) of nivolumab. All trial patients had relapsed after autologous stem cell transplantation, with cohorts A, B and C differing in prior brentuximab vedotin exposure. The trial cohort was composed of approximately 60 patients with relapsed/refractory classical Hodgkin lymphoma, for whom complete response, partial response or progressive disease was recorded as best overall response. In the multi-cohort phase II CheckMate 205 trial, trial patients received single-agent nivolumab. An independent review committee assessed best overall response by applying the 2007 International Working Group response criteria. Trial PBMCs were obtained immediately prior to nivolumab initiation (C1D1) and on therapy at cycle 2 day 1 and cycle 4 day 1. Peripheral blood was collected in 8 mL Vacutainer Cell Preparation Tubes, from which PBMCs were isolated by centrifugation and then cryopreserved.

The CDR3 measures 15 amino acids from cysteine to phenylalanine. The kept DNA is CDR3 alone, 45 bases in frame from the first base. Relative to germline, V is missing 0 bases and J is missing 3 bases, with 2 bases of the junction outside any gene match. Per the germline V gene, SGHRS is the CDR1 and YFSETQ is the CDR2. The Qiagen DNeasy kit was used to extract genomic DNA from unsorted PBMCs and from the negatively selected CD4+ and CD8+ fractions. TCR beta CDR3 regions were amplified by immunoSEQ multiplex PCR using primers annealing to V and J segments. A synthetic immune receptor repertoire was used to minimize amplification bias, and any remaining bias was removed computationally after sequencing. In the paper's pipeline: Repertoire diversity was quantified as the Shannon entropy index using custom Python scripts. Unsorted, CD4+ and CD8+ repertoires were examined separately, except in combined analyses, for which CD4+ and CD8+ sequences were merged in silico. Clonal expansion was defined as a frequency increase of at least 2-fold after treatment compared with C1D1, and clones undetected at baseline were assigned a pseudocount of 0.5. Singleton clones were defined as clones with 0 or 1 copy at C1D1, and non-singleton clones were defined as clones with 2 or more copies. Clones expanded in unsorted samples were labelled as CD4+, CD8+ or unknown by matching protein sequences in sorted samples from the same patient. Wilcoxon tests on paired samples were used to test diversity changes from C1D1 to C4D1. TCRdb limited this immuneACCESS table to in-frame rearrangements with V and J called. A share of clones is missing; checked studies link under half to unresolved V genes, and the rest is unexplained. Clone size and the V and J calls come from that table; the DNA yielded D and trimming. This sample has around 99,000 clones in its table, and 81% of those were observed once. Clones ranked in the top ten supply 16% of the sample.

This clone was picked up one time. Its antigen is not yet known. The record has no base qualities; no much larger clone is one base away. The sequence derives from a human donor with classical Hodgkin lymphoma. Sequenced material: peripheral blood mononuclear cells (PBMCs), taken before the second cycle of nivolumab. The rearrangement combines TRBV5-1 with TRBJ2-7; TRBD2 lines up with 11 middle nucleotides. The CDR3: CASSLVAGGNYEQYF. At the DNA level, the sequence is TGCGCCAGCAGCTTGGTAGCGGGAGGGAACTACGAGCAGTACTTC.